Below are 15 T cell receptor beta chains sequenced from a single sample in a study of T cell responses to AZD1222 COVID-19 vaccine. Libraries were prepared by immunoSEQ multiplex PCR; TCRdb keeps only in-frame clonotypes and omits some of them. The sample carries roughly 180,000 clones, over 85% recorded once. Sample: peripheral blood, taken 28 days after the second dose of the MenACWY control vaccine. These TCRs come from an adult who received the MenACWY meningococcal vaccine as a control.

The rearrangement joins TRBV4-1 to TRBJ1-4; D unclear. CDR1 and CDR2 (germline): MGHRA, YSYEKL. The CDR3 sequence is 16 residues long. Trimming took 1 base from V and 2 from J, leaving 11 bases between them. The DNA of the CDR3 is TGCGCCAGCAGCCAAGTGGAAACAGCGACTAATGAAAAACTGTTTTTT. It codes for CASSQVETATNEKLFF.

This chain links TRBV3-1 (or the pseudogene TRBV3-2) with TRBJ1-2; 9 bases match TRBD1. The germline gives CDR1 LGHDT, CDR2 YNNKEL (reference sequence). The CDR3 spans 15 residues. V shed 1 base, J shed 5 bases, and the junction held 5 bases outside the gene matches. In DNA form, the CDR3 reads TGTGCCAGCAGCCAAGTTCACAGGGGGCCTTATGGCTACACCTTC. Protein: CASSQVHRGPYGYTF.

The V and J genes are TRBV18 and TRBJ1-5; no clear D. There are 15 residues in the CDR3. V shed 6 bases and J shed 1 base, with 13 bases lying between them. CDR1 and CDR2 from the germline V gene are KGHSH and LQKENI. The CDR3, as DNA: TGTGCCAGCTCTCTCGCTTTAGAAAGCAATCAGCCCCAGCATTTT. This translates into CASSLALESNQPQHF.

CDR3: CASRAGGRRTDTQYF. CDR3 nucleotides: TGTGCCAGCAGGGCGGGGGGGCGCCGCACAGATACGCAGTATTTT. The chain carries TRBV7-6 and TRBJ2-3, with 9 nucleotides matching TRBD2. This CDR3 spans 15 amino acids. V was clipped by 6 bases and J by 1 base; unmatched bases: 5. CDR1 SGHVS and CDR2 FNYEAQ come from the germline V gene.

V usage is TRBV5-1 and J usage is TRBJ2-3, with D perhaps TRBD1 (6 bases). The CDR3 totals 17 residues. The germline gives CDR1 SGHRS, CDR2 YFSETQ. V shed 5 bases and J shed 2 bases, with 21 bases lying between them. The CDR3 loop is CASRYETGTRYTDTQYF. CDR3 sequence (DNA): TGCGCCAGCAGATATGAGACCGGGACAAGGTACACAGATACGCAGTATTTT.

The CDR3 bases are TGTGCCAGCTCACAAGCGGGTCGGGAAGATACGCAGTATTTT. Translation: CASSQAGREDTQYF. The V and J genes are TRBV18 and TRBJ2-3; D is possibly TRBD2 (6 bases). Germline CDR1 is KGHSH and CDR2 is LQKENI. The CDR3 extends over 14 amino acids. Trimming removed 4 bases at V and 5 bases at J, with 13 bases between.

The genes are TRBV5-4 and TRBJ1-3; TRBD1 agrees at 8 bases. The ends lost 5 bases at V and 0 bases at J; junction bases unmatched: 4. CDR3 length equals 15 residues. Germline V lookup: CDR1 SGHNT, CDR2 YYREEE (reference sequence). The CDR3 DNA reads as TGTGCCAGCAGTCTGGACAGGGCCTCTGGAAACACCATATATTTT. Its translation: CASSLDRASGNTIYF. The full variable domain, rest sourced from reference TRBV5-4 and TRBJ1-3, is ETGVTQSPTHLIKTRGQQVTLRCSSQSGHNTVSWYQQALGQGPQFIFQYYREEENGRGNFPPRFSGLQFPNYSSELNVNALELDDSALYLCASSLDRASGNTIYFGEGSWLTVV.

The chain couples TRBV19 to TRBJ1-2; 8 bases agree with TRBD1. The trim removed 4 bases at V and 7 bases at J, leaving 14 bases unmatched. The CDR3 consists of 16 residues. Germline-derived CDR1 and CDR2 are LNHDA and SQIVND (reference sequence). The CDR3 DNA reads as TGTGCCAGTAGTACGGGACAGGCCCTAATGACTATTGGCTACACCTTC. Translated: CASSTGQALMTIGYTF.

This rearrangement joins TRBV2 to TRBJ1-1, with 8 nucleotides matching TRBD1. J was trimmed by 1 base and V by 8 bases; bases with no gene match: 3. Germline assignment: CDR1 SNHLY and CDR2 FYNNEI. The CDR3 covers 13 residues. The CDR3 loop is CASCGTGNTEAFF. The CDR3 DNA reads TGTGCCAGCTGCGGGACAGGGAACACTGAAGCTTTCTTT. Based on the CDR3 plus reference TRBV2 and TRBJ1-1, the full variable domain is EPEVTQTPSHQVTQMGQEVILRCVPISNHLYFYWYRQILGQKVEFLVSFYNNEISEKSEIFDDQFSVERPDGSNFTLKIRSTKLEDSAMYFCASCGTGNTEAFFGQGTRLTVV.

The rearrangement uses TRBV27 and TRBJ1-2, with 8 positions matching TRBD1. The CDR3 length is 15 residues. V shed 5 bases, J shed 3 bases, and the junction held 8 bases outside the gene matches. Per germline, CDR1 MNHEY and CDR2 SMNVEV (reference sequence). CDR3 nucleotide sequence: TGTGCCAGCAGTCCAGGACAGGGTAGCTACTATGGCTACACCTTC. Translated, it gives CASSPGQGSYYGYTF.

The chain combines TRBV9 with TRBJ1-1, with 10 bases fitting TRBD1. From germline, CDR1 is SGDLS and CDR2 YYNGEE. This CDR3 has 14 residues. The J segment lost 3 bases and the V segment lost 3 bases, leaving 2 bases of the junction unmatched. Here the CDR3 reads CASSGGQGDTEAFF. As DNA, the CDR3 is TGTGCCAGCAGCGGTGGACAGGGGGACACTGAAGCTTTCTTT.

This rearrangement joins TRBV28 to TRBJ1-2; 10 bases line up with TRBD1. Germline CDR1 is MDHEN and CDR2 is SYDVKM. This CDR3 contains 19 residues. Germline trimming cut 5 bases from V and 0 bases from J; bases unmatched to any gene: 15. The CDR3 DNA is TGTGCCAGCAGTGCTACTTTCCGGGACAGGGGCGATCCTAACTATGGCTACACCTTC. It translates to CASSATFRDRGDPNYGYTF.

The chain has TRBV6-2 or TRBV6-3 and TRBJ2-4; a weak D match, TRBD1 (5 bases). Germline lookup yields CDR1 MNHEY and CDR2 SVGEGT. With 4 bases removed from V and 1 base from J, the gap between germline ends came to 11 bases. The CDR3 length is 15 residues. The CDR3 DNA is TGTGCCAGCAGTTTGATCCCAGGGGCCAAAAACATTCAGTACTTC. Protein product: CASSLIPGAKNIQYF.

The chain uses TRBV5-6 and TRBJ1-2; tentatively, D is TRBD1 (6 bases). The CDR3 length is 13 residues. Germline V gene data show CDR1 as SGHDT and CDR2 as YYEEEE. V was cut by 0 bases and J by 8 bases, with 11 bases left in between. The CDR3 sequence: CASSLAGAVGYTF. CDR3 bases: TGTGCCAGCAGCTTGGCAGGGGCTGTCGGCTACACCTTC. Based on the CDR3 plus reference TRBV5-6 and TRBJ1-2, the full variable domain is DAGVTQSPTHLIKTRGQQVTLRCSPKSGHDTVSWYQQALGQGPQFIFQYYEEEERQRGNFPDRFSGHQFPNYSSELNVNALLLGDSALYLCASSLAGAVGYTFGSGTRLTVV.

The V gene is TRBV2, the J gene TRBJ2-1, with 8 bases matching TRBD1. This CDR3 has 15 residues. V was clipped by 1 base and J by 9 bases; unmatched bases: 8. Germline CDR1 and CDR2: SNHLY and FYNNEI. CDR3 sequence (DNA): TGTGCCAGCAGTGAAGGCAGGGGGCCGCGGGGTGAGCAGTTCTTC. Translation: CASSEGRGPRGEQFF.